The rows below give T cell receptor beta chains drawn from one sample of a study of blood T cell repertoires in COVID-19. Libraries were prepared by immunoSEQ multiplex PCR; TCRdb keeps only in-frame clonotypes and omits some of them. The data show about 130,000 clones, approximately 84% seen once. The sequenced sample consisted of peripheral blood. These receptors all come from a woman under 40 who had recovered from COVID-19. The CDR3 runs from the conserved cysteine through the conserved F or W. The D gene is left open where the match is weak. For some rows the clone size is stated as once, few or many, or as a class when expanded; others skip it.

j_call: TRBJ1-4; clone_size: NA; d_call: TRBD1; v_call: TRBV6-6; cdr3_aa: CASSTDRATNEKLFF; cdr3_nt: TGTGCCAGCAGTACCGACAGGGCAACTAATGAAAAACTGTTTTTT
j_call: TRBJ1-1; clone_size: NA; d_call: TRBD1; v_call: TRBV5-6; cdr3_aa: CASSFRDRGSAFF; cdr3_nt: TGTGCCAGCAGCTTTAGGGACAGGGGATCAGCTTTCTTT
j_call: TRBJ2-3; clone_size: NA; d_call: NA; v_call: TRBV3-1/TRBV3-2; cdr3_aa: CASSQASRGSTDTQYF; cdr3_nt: TGTGCCAGCAGCCAAGCGTCTCGCGGGAGCACAGATACGCAGTATTTT
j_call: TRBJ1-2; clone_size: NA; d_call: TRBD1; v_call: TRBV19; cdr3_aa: CASSIAQDRSSYTF; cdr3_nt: TGTGCCAGTAGTATAGCTCAGGACAGGTCGAGCTACACCTTC
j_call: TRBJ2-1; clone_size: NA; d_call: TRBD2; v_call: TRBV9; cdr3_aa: CASSASGDEQFF; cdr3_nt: TGTGCCAGCAGCGCTAGCGGTGATGAGCAGTTCTTC
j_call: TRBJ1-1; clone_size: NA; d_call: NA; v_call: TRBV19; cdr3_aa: CASSISGGETEAFF; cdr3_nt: TGTGCCAGTAGCATTTCCGGGGGGGAGACTGAAGCTTTCTTT
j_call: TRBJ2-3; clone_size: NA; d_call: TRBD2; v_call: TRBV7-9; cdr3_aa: CASSPGLAANTDTQYF; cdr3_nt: TGTGCCAGCAGCCCAGGACTAGCGGCAAACACAGATACGCAGTATTTT
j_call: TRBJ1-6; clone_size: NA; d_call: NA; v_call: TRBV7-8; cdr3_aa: CASSLMEGSPLHF; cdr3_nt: TGTGCCAGCAGCTTAATGGAGGGCTCACCCCTCCACTTT
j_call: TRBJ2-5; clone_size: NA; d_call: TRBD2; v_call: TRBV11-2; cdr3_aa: CASSRSGRGQTQYF; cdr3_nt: TGTGCCAGCAGCCGTAGCGGGAGGGGACAGACCCAGTACTTC
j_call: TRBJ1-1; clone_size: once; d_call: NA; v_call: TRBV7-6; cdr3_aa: CASSLLSGGNTEAFF; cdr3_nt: TGTGCCAGCAGCTTGCTCTCCGGTGGGAACACTGAAGCTTTCTTT
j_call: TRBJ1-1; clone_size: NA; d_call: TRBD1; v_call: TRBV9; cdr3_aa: CASGQGTGTEAFF; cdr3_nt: TGTGCCAGCGGACAGGGGACAGGGACTGAAGCTTTCTTT
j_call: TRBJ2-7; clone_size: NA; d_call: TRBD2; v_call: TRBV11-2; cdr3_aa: CASSLVSGRIYEQYF; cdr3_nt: TGTGCCAGCAGCTTAGTAAGCGGGAGGATTTACGAGCAGTACTTC
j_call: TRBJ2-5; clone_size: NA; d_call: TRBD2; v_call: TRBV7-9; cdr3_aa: CASSLPWGGPHTETQYF; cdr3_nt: TGTGCCAGCAGCCTACCCTGGGGGGGACCGCATACAGAGACCCAGTACTTC
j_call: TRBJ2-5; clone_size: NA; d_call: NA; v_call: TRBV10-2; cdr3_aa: CASSELGLGSETQYF; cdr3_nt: TGCGCCAGCAGTGAGTTGGGACTTGGTTCGGAGACCCAGTACTTC